The 3 T cell receptor beta chains listed next were all sequenced from one sample in a study of T cells in women clearing cervical HPV infection. Clones were sequenced by immunoSEQ multiplex PCR, and TCRdb holds only the in-frame ones, with some missing. The sample holds around 22,000 clones. The sequenced sample was blood buffy coat. These receptors were collected from a woman aged 18 to 75 with a cervical HPV16 infection that either progressed to CIN3+ or cleared (not recorded which).

As regards this clone: The CDR3 is cut off 3 residues early in the read; its end comes from the germline J gene. The V call is TRBV13, the J call TRBJ2-3; the match to TRBD2 covers 9 bases. J gave up 4 bases and V 3 bases, and 8 bases lay outside the gene matches. The germline CDR1 and CDR2 sequences are PRHDT and FYEKMQ (reference sequence). This CDR3 is 16 amino acids long. The CDR3 loop reads CASSLDSGSGPDTQYF. The CDR3 DNA, read in part, is TGTGCCAGCAGCTTGGATAGCGGGAGTGGGCCAGATACG.

In the case of this clone: Read coverage stops 3 residues before the CDR3 terminus; the germline J gene supplies the remainder. The chain combines TRBV7-9 with TRBJ2-1; TRBD2 agrees at 7 bases. Per germline, CDR1 SEHNR and CDR2 FQNEAQ (reference sequence). The V gene end was trimmed by 5 bases and the J gene end by 7 bases; junction bases not matched to a gene: 8. The CDR3 is 14 amino acids. CDR3 amino acids: CASSPGGRRNEQFF. The DNA read from the CDR3 is TGTGCCAGCAGCCCGGGCGGGAGAAGGAATGAG.

Turning to this clone: From the germline J gene comes the end of the CDR3, since the read stops 3 residues before it. This sequence joins TRBV7-2 and TRBJ2-4, with D unclear. Between the trimmed V and J ends, which lost 5 bases and 4 bases, there was a span of 15 bases. Looked up from germline, CDR1 is SGHTA and CDR2 is FQGNSA. The CDR3 runs to 15 residues. The CDR3 protein is CASSLRVDLKNIQYF. The CDR3 bases that were read are TGTGCCAGCAGCCTTCGAGTAGATCTTAAAAACATT.